These 30 T cell receptor beta chains were all obtained from the same sample, sequenced in a study of OX40 agonist ivuxolimab in advanced cancers. Using immunoSEQ multiplex PCR, the repertoire was profiled, and TCRdb retains in-frame clones only, with some absent. The repertoire holds 42,000 or so clones, with approximately 90% as singletons. The sequenced sample was CD4+ or CD8+ T cells sorted from blood, obtained in a trial of the OX40 agonist ivuxolimab. The receptors come from an adult with an advanced solid tumor such as melanoma, head and neck, liver or kidney cancer.

The chain combines TRBV5-4 with TRBJ1-4; 9 nucleotides match TRBD1. Germline CDR1 reads SGHNT; CDR2 reads YYREEE (reference sequence). This CDR3 comprises 15 residues. Trimming at V came to 3 bases and at J to 6 bases, leaving 6 bases not matched to a gene. The CDR3 loop is CASSSGTGRDEKLFF. The CDR3 DNA follows: TGTGCCAGCAGCTCCGGGACAGGGAGGGATGAAAAACTGTTTTTT.

This clone was counted between two and nine times. The chain carries TRBV19 and TRBJ1-1, with TRBD1 matching over 7 bases. The CDR3 runs 15 residues. The germline gives CDR1 LNHDA, CDR2 SQIVND (reference sequence). Unmatched junction bases numbered 4, after V lost 3 bases and J lost 0 bases. The CDR3 bases are TGTGCCAGTAGTATGGAACAGGGGATGAACACTGAAGCTTTCTTT. Protein sequence: CASSMEQGMNTEAFF.

This chain uses TRBV7-2 with TRBJ2-3; 10 bases agree with TRBD2. The CDR3 has 16 amino acids. CDR1 and CDR2 from the germline V gene are SGHTA and FQGNSA. With V trimmed by 3 bases and J by 2 bases, 5 bases remained unmatched. CDR3 coding DNA: TGTGCCAGCAGCTTCAGCGGGGGGGCCAACACAGATACGCAGTATTTT. This codes for CASSFSGGANTDTQYF. The complete variable domain, with remaining parts taken from reference TRBV7-2 and TRBJ2-3, reads GAGVSQSPSNKVTEKGKDVELRCDPISGHTALYWYRQSLGQGLEFLIYFQGNSAPDKSGLPSDRFSAERTGGSVSTLTIQRTQQEDSAVYLCASSFSGGANTDTQYFGPGTRLTVL.

J is TRBJ1-5 and V is TRBV7-9; D is uncertain. In germline, CDR1 is SEHNR, CDR2 FQNEAQ (reference sequence). This CDR3 spans 13 amino acids. The ends were cut back, 0 bases at V and 5 bases at J, with 5 bases in the middle. Written as DNA, the CDR3 is TGTGCCAGCAGCTTAGCCGGGGATCAGCCCCAGCATTTT. It specifies CASSLAGDQPQHF.

The chain is built from TRBV6-5 and TRBJ1-1, with 7 positions matching TRBD1. The germline gives CDR1 MNHEY, CDR2 SVGAGI. V lost 2 bases to trimming and J lost 2 bases; unmatched junction nucleotides: 8. The CDR3 has 16 residues. The CDR3 region is CASSYAGGHTNTEAFF. CDR3 in DNA: TGTGCCAGCAGTTACGCAGGGGGACATACTAACACTGAAGCTTTCTTT.

The chain couples TRBV7-9 to TRBJ1-1; D not resolved. CDR1 is SEHNR and CDR2 is FQNEAQ in the germline V gene (reference sequence). V lost 5 bases, J lost 7 bases, and 23 bases lay in between. The CDR3 consists of 16 residues. The CDR3 nucleotides are TGTGCCAGCAGCCGACCCCGCCAGGCTGGGCCCGGTGAAGCTTTCTTT. It specifies CASSRPRQAGPGEAFF.

J is TRBJ2-1 and V is TRBV7-9; D gene ambiguous. Germline V gene lookup returns CDR1 SEHNR and CDR2 FQNEAQ (reference sequence). The CDR3 totals 13 residues. Trimming took 5 bases from V and 10 from J, leaving 15 bases between them. The CDR3 bases are TGTGCCAGCAGCCAAACATCCAGCGTCGAGCAGTTCTTC. Its translation is CASSQTSSVEQFF.

In the case of this clone: The same CDR3 arises from other DNA sequences in this sample as well. The rearrangement uses TRBV10-3 and TRBJ1-1, with 8 bases matching TRBD1. This CDR3 region has 15 residues. Germline lookup yields CDR1 ENHRY and CDR2 SYGVKD. V lost 2 bases to trimming and J lost 0 bases; unmatched junction nucleotides: 2. CDR3 coding DNA: TGTGCCATCAGTGAGACAGGGGGACTGAACACTGAAGCTTTCTTT. Translating gives CAISETGGLNTEAFF.

The V gene is TRBV7-3, the J gene TRBJ1-2; the D is unclear. The CDR3 runs 15 residues. Trimming removed 2 bases at V and 0 bases at J, with 10 bases between. CDR1 and CDR2 (germline): SGHTA, FQGTGA. The CDR3 nucleotides read TGTGCCAGCAGCTTAGGGGATGGATCTAACTATGGCTACACCTTC. Amino acids: CASSLGDGSNYGYTF.

This chain links TRBV5-1 with TRBJ2-7, with TRBD1 matching over 7 bases. The CDR3 spans 14 residues. The V gene end was trimmed by 3 bases and the J gene end by 2 bases; junction bases not matched to a gene: 5. CDR1 is SGHRS, CDR2 YFSETQ, per germline. The CDR3: CASSSGDSPYEQYF. Written as DNA, the CDR3 is TGCGCCAGCAGCTCTGGGGACAGCCCCTACGAGCAGTACTTC. The complete variable domain, with remaining parts taken from reference TRBV5-1 and TRBJ2-7, reads KAGVTQTPRYLIKTRGQQVTLSCSPISGHRSVSWYQQTPGQGLQFLFEYFSETQRNKGNFPGRFSGRQFSNSRSEMNVSTLELGDSALYLCASSSGDSPYEQYFGPGTRLTVT.

In DNA, the CDR3 is TGTGCCAGTAGCAACCCCTGGGGAGGAGGCAATCAGCCCCAGCATTTT. Residues: CASSNPWGGGNQPQHF. The chain employs TRBV19 and TRBJ1-5; D ambiguous. Trimming removed 6 bases at V and 2 bases at J, with 17 bases between. Germline V lookup: CDR1 LNHDA, CDR2 SQIVND (reference sequence). The CDR3 length is 16 residues.

The chain links TRBV10-3 to TRBJ1-5; TRBD1 matches 8 bases. Trimming took 4 bases from V and 4 from J; bases not matched to a gene: 0. The CDR3 runs to 13 residues. The V gene's germline CDR1 is ENHRY and CDR2 SYGVKD. DNA of the CDR3: TGTGCCATCAGTGGGACAGGGAATCAGCCCCAGCATTTT. Its translation is CAISGTGNQPQHF.

The V and J genes are TRBV7-3 and TRBJ2-3; D unresolved. Germline V gene lookup returns CDR1 SGHTA and CDR2 FQGTGA. CDR3 length equals 12 residues. The V end lost 1 base, the J end lost 5 bases, and 4 bases lay between the germline ends. CDR3: CASSLSGDTQYF. The DNA for the CDR3 is TGTGCCAGCAGCTTAAGTGGAGATACGCAGTATTTT.

V is TRBV30 and J is TRBJ2-2, with 8 bases matching TRBD2. With 2 bases clipped from V and 0 bases from J, the junction kept 2 bases outside the gene matches. The CDR3 sequence is 15 residues long. CDR1 is GTSNPN, CDR2 SVGIG, per germline (reference sequence). The CDR3 protein is CAWSRGGTNTGELFF. CDR3 DNA: TGTGCCTGGAGTCGCGGGGGGACGAACACCGGGGAGCTGTTTTTT.

V usage is TRBV6-5 and J usage is TRBJ2-7; the D is unclear. Trimming shortened V by 5 bases and J by 0 bases, and 14 bases separated the two germline ends. Germline V gene sequence: CDR1 MNHEY, CDR2 SVGAGI. The CDR3 is 15 residues long. In DNA form, the CDR3 reads TGTGCCAGCAGTCGACGGGCCCGGCCCTCCTACGAGCAGTACTTC. Protein: CASSRRARPSYEQYF.

The V gene is TRBV11-1, the J gene TRBJ1-1, with 8 bases aligning to TRBD1. The germline gives CDR1 SGHAT, CDR2 FQDESV (reference sequence). This CDR3 is 15 amino acids long. The junction had 7 bases not matched to a gene; V was cut back by 3 bases and J by 4 bases. The CDR3 protein is CASSFGQGRGTEAFF. CDR3 DNA: TGTGCCAGCAGCTTCGGACAGGGCCGGGGCACTGAAGCTTTCTTT.

The chain recombines TRBV5-1 with TRBJ2-6; TRBD2 is a possible D gene (5 bases). V was cut by 0 bases and J by 2 bases, with 6 bases left in between. This CDR3 is built from 15 residues. Germline V gene data show CDR1 as SGHRS and CDR2 as YFSETQ. CDR3 in amino acids: CASSLGGPGANVLTF. CDR3 DNA: TGCGCCAGCAGCTTGGGAGGGCCTGGGGCCAACGTCCTGACTTTC.

This clone was picked up a small number of times. In DNA form, the CDR3 reads TGTGCCAGTCGACAGCAGCATAGCTCCTACGAGCAGTACTTC. Amino acids: CASRQQHSSYEQYF. This chain joins TRBV19 and TRBJ2-7, with D possibly matching TRBD1 (5 bases). Trimming took off 8 bases at V and 0 bases at J, with 14 bases between the two ends. The CDR3 runs to 14 residues. Germline assignment: CDR1 LNHDA and CDR2 SQIVND (reference sequence).

This clone was found once. CDR3 nucleotide sequence: TGCGCCAGCAGCCAATACTTACAGGGCTCACCCCTCCACTTT. Residues: CASSQYLQGSPLHF. The chain recombines TRBV4-3 with TRBJ1-6; a possible D gene is TRBD1 (6 bases). Looked up from germline, CDR1 is LGHNA and CDR2 is YSLEER. The CDR3 is 14 amino acids. The V gene lost 2 bases and the J gene lost 10 bases, with 12 bases spanning the gap.

The rearrangement uses TRBV28 and TRBJ1-6, with 9 positions matching TRBD1. The CDR3 runs to 15 residues. The V gene's germline CDR1 is MDHEN and CDR2 SYDVKM. V shed 4 bases and J 8 bases; nucleotides not matched to a gene: 6. Here the CDR3 DNA reads TGTGCCAGCAGTTCCTCGCGGACAGGGGATTCACCCCTCCACTTT. It specifies CASSSSRTGDSPLHF.

This chain links TRBV27 with TRBJ1-6; D unresolved. Trimming cost V 5 bases and J 7 bases, with 12 bases left between them. The germline V gene has CDR1 MNHEY and CDR2 SMNVEV (reference sequence). The CDR3 length is 14 residues. DNA for the CDR3: TGTGCCAGCAGTCGGGGAATAGCCAATTCACCCCTCCACTTT. Encoded protein: CASSRGIANSPLHF.

This clone has only one observation. CDR3 residues: CASSPRPRPFGYTF. The CDR3 DNA reads TGTGCCAGCAGTCCGCGTCCCAGGCCATTTGGCTACACCTTC. V gene TRBV28 combines with J gene TRBJ1-2; D remains ambiguous. The V end lost 5 bases, the J end lost 7 bases, and 17 bases lay between the germline ends. This CDR3 comprises 14 residues. The germline gives CDR1 MDHEN, CDR2 SYDVKM.

This rearrangement joins TRBV4-3 to TRBJ2-7; weak D call: TRBD1 (6 bases). The CDR3 sequence is 15 residues long. The germline V gene encodes CDR1 LGHNA and CDR2 YSLEER. Trimming took off 0 bases at V and 3 bases at J, with 12 bases between the two ends. In DNA, the CDR3 is TGCGCCAGCAGCCAAGATTTAGGACAGAACTACGAGCAGTACTTC. Its protein product is CASSQDLGQNYEQYF.

This clone was detected only once. V is TRBV6-9 and J is TRBJ2-1; 8 bases match TRBD2. In germline, CDR1 is MNHGY, CDR2 SVAAGI. CDR3 length: 15 amino acids. The V segment lost 6 bases and the J segment 3 bases; nucleotides outside the gene matches: 7. The CDR3 region is CASRVTSGIYNEQFF. In DNA form, the CDR3 reads TGTGCCAGCAGAGTCACTAGCGGAATCTACAATGAGCAGTTCTTC.

The rearrangement uses TRBV10-3 and TRBJ1-2, with 11 bases that match TRBD1. CDR1 ENHRY and CDR2 SYGVKD come from the germline V gene. The CDR3 has 14 residues. The V gene end was trimmed by 3 bases and the J gene end by 7 bases; junction bases not matched to a gene: 4. CDR3 coding DNA: TGTGCCATCAGTGACGGACAGGGGGCGGGTGGCTACACCTTC. Its protein product is CAISDGQGAGGYTF.

The rearrangement joins TRBV19 to TRBJ2-1; 11 bases map to TRBD2. V lost 1 base and J lost 4; bases outside the gene matches: 6. Per the germline V gene, CDR1 is LNHDA and CDR2 is SQIVND (reference sequence). This CDR3 is built from 17 residues. The CDR3, as DNA: TGTGCCAGTAGTATAGGGGGGGGGACTAGCGGATACAATGAGCAGTTCTTC. Translated: CASSIGGGTSGYNEQFF.

This chain uses TRBV6-5 with TRBJ2-7; TRBD1 matches at 10 bases. Unmatched junction bases numbered 2, after V lost 3 bases and J lost 3 bases. The CDR3 runs to 14 residues. CDR1 and CDR2 from the germline V gene are MNHEY and SVGAGI. In DNA form, the CDR3 reads TGTGCCAGCAGTTATGGGACAGGGGACTACGAGCAGTACTTC. This gives the protein CASSYGTGDYEQYF.

This chain connects TRBV7-9 to TRBJ2-1; 10 bases are a match to TRBD1. CDR1 SEHNR and CDR2 FQNEAQ come from the germline V gene (reference sequence). The CDR3 spans 15 residues. J was trimmed by 6 bases and V by 5 bases; bases with no gene match: 7. This CDR3 is CASSKTGGFSNEQFF. CDR3 nucleotide sequence: TGTGCCAGCAGCAAGACAGGGGGCTTTTCCAATGAGCAGTTCTTC. Based on the CDR3 plus reference TRBV7-9 and TRBJ2-1, the full variable domain is DTGVSQNPRHKITKRGQNVTFRCDPISEHNRLYWYRQTLGQGPEFLTYFQNEAQLEKSRLLSDRFSAERPKGSFSTLEIQRTEQGDSAMYLCASSKTGGFSNEQFFGPGTRLTVL.

The chain combines TRBV28 with TRBJ2-1; tentative D call: TRBD1 (8 bases). This CDR3 contains 16 residues. Germline V gene lookup returns CDR1 MDHEN and CDR2 SYDVKM. V was pared by 6 bases and J by 9 bases, with 24 bases between. The CDR3 coding sequence is TGTGCCAGCAGGGGAAGGACAGGGAGGGATATCGTTGAGCAGTTCTTC. It specifies CASRGRTGRDIVEQFF.

The chain uses TRBV29-1 and TRBJ2-1, with a possible D match to TRBD2 (7 bases). Germline V CDR1 and CDR2: SQVTM, ANQGSEA. The CDR3 runs to 11 residues. The CDR3 loop is CGGALYNEQFF. In DNA form, the CDR3 reads TGCGGGGGGGCGCTTTACAATGAGCAGTTCTTC.